The entry below describes one T cell receptor beta chain. This clone has only one observation. What antigen it recognizes has not been identified. No qualities accompany the bases; no much larger clone lies one base away. The donors belonged to the validation cohort of about 110 subjects, which was separate from the roughly 680-subject first cohort. This entry belongs to a study of cytomegalovirus exposure and HLA in healthy donors (dated by TCRdb to 2016 to 2017). As for the study more broadly: According to a later analysis, one platform produced both the 100 to 150 validation repertoires and the approximately 600 repertoires of the first cohort. The study was designed to test whether signatures of past pathogen exposure could be identified by cataloging public T cell receptors. Besides the first cohort of approximately 670 subjects, a separate validation cohort made up of over a hundred different subjects was used. The study combined high-throughput TCR immunosequencing, statistical association of individual TCRs with disease status, and machine learning to predict cytomegalovirus infection status. What the research found in general, with its limitations: The classifier was reported to diagnose cytomegalovirus status with high specificity and sensitivity in both the original cohort and the validation cohort. Three of the identified cytomegalovirus-associated TCR beta chains were confirmed in vitro to be specific for cytomegalovirus antigens. A later analysis found that TCRs clustered in the first cohort also tended to co-occur in the roughly 120 validation repertoires, with just under 95% of cluster scores above 0. A later analysis lacked HLA typing for the validation cohort, so it scored co-occurrence in that cohort across all 120 or so repertoires. The study listed 150 to 200 TCR beta chains as associated with cytomegalovirus. The authors suggested that the approach could potentially be generalized to other disease states and immunological phenotypes. Most TCR sequences were seen in very few donors, while some public TCRs were found in many individuals.

Via the germline V gene, CDR1 is SGHNT and CDR2 YENEEA. The CDR3, from cysteine to phenylalanine, totals 18 residues. The DNA shown is the 54-base CDR3, in frame from base 1. Unmatched junction bases come to 16, with V trimmed by 2 bases and J by 7 bases. The library was built by means of the immunoSEQ multiplex PCR assay. Regarding the original processing steps: To diagnose cytomegalovirus status from the catalog of TCR beta chain sequences, a statistical classification framework was built. TCRdb carries this immuneACCESS record with in-frame sequences only. Its versions omit some clonotypes, under half of them owing to an unresolved V gene in the studies checked, with the rest unexplained. The V and J calls and clone size were taken over from that table, and D and trimming were inferred from the DNA. The sample profile shows some 240,000 clones; more than 75% of them were found once. The biggest ten clones account for about 2% of the sample.

Recombination connected TRBV11-3 to TRBJ2-2, with 7 bases aligning to TRBD2. Sequenced sample: PBMCs. The sequence came from a woman aged 18-29 years in good health and CMV-seropositive. The CDR3 has the sequence CASSLFRLADTLDGELFF. DNA sequence: TGTGCCAGCAGCTTATTTCGGCTAGCGGATACTTTGGACGGGGAGCTGTTTTTT.